This T cell receptor beta chain was profiled in a study of early T cells in non-severe SARS-CoV-2 infection. Study context: The chains were unpaired, and the sequenced material was bulk RNA from unsorted whole blood.

A few counts support this clonotype. Each CDR3 protein is one row after TCRdb ran MiXCR on the 5' RACE reads. The sample gives under 60,000 distinct CDR3 sequences, about 10% of which show up once; 3.5% to 4% is in the top ten. The CDR3 has 15 amino acids. Germline values: CDR1 MNHEY, CDR2 SVGAGI. Deletions cut 0 bases from V and 7 bases from J, with 13 bases between. The receptor was isolated from an adult who was a healthcare worker with PCR-confirmed SARS-CoV-2 infection or an uninfected control (not recorded which). This sequence joins TRBV6-5 and TRBJ1-5; D gene ambiguous. The material sequenced was whole blood, taken at baseline. The CDR3 loop is CASSYSGAVGQPQHF. The CDR3 nucleotides read TGTGCCAGCAGTTACTCGGGAGCCGTGGGGCAGCCCCAGCATTTT.